What follows are 10 T cell receptor beta chains derived from one specimen sequenced in a study of response to subunit inactivated influenza vaccine. TCRdb reprocessed the RT-PCR reads via MiXCR and lists one record per CDR3 protein. The table records 550,000 to 650,000 distinct CDR3 sequences, about 11% of them present only once. The sequencing used PBMCs from blood, collected on the day of vaccination. These TCRs come from a man in his fifties who received an inactivated influenza vaccine.

This clonotype was detected only a few times. The J gene is TRBJ1-4, the V gene TRBV7-6; TRBD1 is a possible D gene (5 bases). The length of the CDR3 is 14 residues. CDR1 is SGHVS and CDR2 is FNYEAQ in the germline V gene. Trimming took 2 bases from V and 5 from J, leaving 9 bases between them. The CDR3 DNA sequence: TGTGCCAGCAGCTTAATGACAGAGAATGAAAAACTGTTTTTT. Amino acids: CASSLMTENEKLFF.

This rearrangement joins TRBV20-1 to TRBJ1-1; 12 nucleotides line up with TRBD1. Trimming removed 4 bases from V and 8 bases from J; junction bases left unmatched: 8. Per the germline V gene, CDR1 is DFQATT and CDR2 is SNEGSKA (reference sequence). This CDR3 comprises 14 residues. As DNA, the CDR3 is TGCAGTGCTAAAACCGGGACAGGGGGCGCGGAAGCTTTCTTT. It yields the protein CSAKTGTGGAEAFF.

Comments on this clonotype: It may be a read error: a sequence one base away is much more abundant. The chain uses TRBV28 and TRBJ1-1, with a weak D call TRBD1 (6 bases). The germline V gene encodes CDR1 MDHEN and CDR2 SYDVKM. This CDR3 is built from 12 residues. The CDR3 nucleotides are TGTGCCACCCGCCTTCGGGACACTGAAGTTTTCTTT. Its protein product is CATRLRDTEVFF. The variable domain in full, with the rest retrieved from reference TRBV28 and TRBJ1-1, is DVKVTQSSRYLVKRTGEKVFLECVQDMDHENMFWYRQDPGLGLRLIYFSYDVKMKEKGDIPEGYSVSREKKERFSLILESASTNQTSMYLCATRLRDTEVFFGQGTRLTVV.

To note about this clonotype: This sequence may be a read error, since a much larger clone differs from it by one base. This chain joins TRBV5-5 and TRBJ2-7; D gene ambiguous. The CDR3 spans 13 residues. V was shortened by 2 bases and J by 3 bases, with 9 bases between the two germline ends. The germline V gene encodes CDR1 SGHKS and CDR2 YYEKEE (reference sequence). CDR3 sequence (DNA): TGTGCCAGCAGCTTTCCGGACGGCTACGAGCAGTACTTC. Translated: CASSFPDGYEQYF.

The CDR3 loop is CASSQVLAEHTGELFF. CDR3 coding DNA: TGTGCCAGCAGCCAGGTACTAGCGGAACACACCGGGGAGCTGTTTTTT. This chain connects TRBV3-1 to TRBJ2-2, with 8 positions matching TRBD2. This CDR3 is 16 amino acids long. V lost 3 bases, J lost 3 bases, and 6 bases stayed unmatched. Germline lookup yields CDR1 LGHDT and CDR2 YNNKEL (reference sequence).

The chain uses TRBV10-3 and TRBJ2-5; TRBD2 matches at 11 bases. The germline V gene encodes CDR1 ENHRY and CDR2 SYGVKD. V shed 8 bases and J 1 base; nucleotides not matched to a gene: 3. The CDR3 has 14 residues. The CDR3 DNA reads as TGTGCCATCGGGACTAGCGGAATCCAAGAGACCCAGTACTTC. It specifies CAIGTSGIQETQYF.

A few counts support this clonotype. The chain carries TRBV20-1 and TRBJ2-7, with D maybe TRBD2 (7 bases). The germline V gene encodes CDR1 DFQATT and CDR2 SNEGSKA (reference sequence). V lost 7 bases and J 2 bases, leaving 18 bases between the germline ends. This CDR3 has 14 residues. The CDR3 sequence is CSGRGGEPPYEQYF. In DNA form, the CDR3 reads TGCAGTGGTAGGGGGGGCGAGCCTCCCTACGAGCAGTACTTC.

This clonotype was observed many times. V usage is TRBV5-8 and J usage is TRBJ2-7; possible D gene TRBD2, 5 bases. Germline assignment: CDR1 SGHTS and CDR2 YDEGEE. Trimming took off 6 bases at V and 0 bases at J, with 10 bases between the two ends. The CDR3 length is 13 residues. The CDR3 region has the DNA TGTGCCAGCACCCTACGGGGCTCCTACGAGCAGTACTTC. It codes for CASTLRGSYEQYF.

The chain uses TRBV4-3 and TRBJ2-3; D is ambiguous. V was pared by 3 bases and J by 0 bases, with 7 bases between. The germline gives CDR1 LGHNA, CDR2 YSLEER. The CDR3 length is 14 residues. CDR3: CASSHGQSTDTQYF. The CDR3 DNA reads TGCGCCAGCAGCCACGGGCAGAGCACAGATACGCAGTATTTT.

This clonotype showed up just a few times. The chain combines TRBV28 with TRBJ2-5; tentative D call: TRBD1 (6 bases). This CDR3 contains 15 residues. Trimming took 3 bases from V and 5 from J, leaving 16 bases between them. CDR1 MDHEN and CDR2 SYDVKM come from the germline V gene. The CDR3 region is CASSFPRQDWETQYF. CDR3 in DNA: TGTGCCAGCAGTTTTCCTCGACAGGACTGGGAGACCCAGTACTTC.